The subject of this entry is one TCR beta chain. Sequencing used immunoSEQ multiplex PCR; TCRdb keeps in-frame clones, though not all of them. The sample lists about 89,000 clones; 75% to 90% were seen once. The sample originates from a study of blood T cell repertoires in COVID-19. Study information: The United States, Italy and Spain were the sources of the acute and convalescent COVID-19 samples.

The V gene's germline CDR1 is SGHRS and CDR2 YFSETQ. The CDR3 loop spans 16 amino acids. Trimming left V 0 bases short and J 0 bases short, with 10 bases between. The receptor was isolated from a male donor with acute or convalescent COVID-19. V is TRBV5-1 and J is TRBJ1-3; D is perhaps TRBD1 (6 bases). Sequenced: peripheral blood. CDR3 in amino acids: CASSLGMDSSGNTIYF. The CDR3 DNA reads TGCGCCAGCAGCTTGGGGATGGACAGCTCTGGAAACACCATATATTTT.